What follows is one TCR beta chain and its context. Its antigen is not identified. The data belong to a study of T cell repertoires in cytomegalovirus infection. At the level of the study: Matching HLA type, along with CMV infection, was indicated by public TCR beta signatures.

Trimming cost V 0 bases and J 3 bases, with 11 bases left between them. The CDR3 is 15 residues long. Germline V gene sequence: CDR1 MNHNY, CDR2 SVGAGI (reference sequence). A single record per CDR3 protein comes from TCRdb applying MiXCR to the reads. This table holds roughly 920,000 distinct CDR3 sequences, about a third found once. Findings and caveats of the study: CMV-specific HLA-C-restricted TCR beta clonotypes dominated the ex vivo response. Carriage of CMV together with the relevant HLA was identifiable through cumulative public TCR beta family frequency.

The sequence derives from a human donor in good health (CMV status not recorded). Some clones in this sample may be carry-over from other donors' samples. The gene calls are TRBV6-6 and TRBJ1-1; no clear D. The material was cultured CD8+ T cells from PBMCs, obtained from culture after CMV antigen stimulation. CDR3: CASSYSRVQDTEAFF. For the CDR3, the DNA is TGTGCCAGCAGTTACTCGCGGGTCCAGGACACTGAAGCTTTCTTT.